This entry lists 27 T cell receptor beta chains sequenced from one sample in a study of tumor and adjacent non-tumor tissue in lung cancer. The template was RNA from unsorted bulk tissue. TCRbeta libraries were built with three rounds of nested PCR, modified from ARM-PCR. One entry per CDR3 protein, called by TCRdb with MiXCR from the multiplex PCR reads. Altogether 120,000 to 150,000 distinct CDR3 sequences are present, approximately 70% being singletons, with the ten largest covering over 15%. Material for sequencing was lung tumor tissue. The receptors here all came from a man in his fifties or sixties with small cell lung cancer.

To note about this clonotype: Given a much more abundant clone one base away, this may be a read error. The chain joins TRBV28 to TRBJ2-3; TRBD1 is a possible D gene (6 bases). CDR1 MDHEN and CDR2 SYDVKM come from the germline V gene. The CDR3 length is 14 residues. V was pared by 5 bases and J by 6 bases, with 15 bases between. In DNA form, the CDR3 reads TGTGCCAGCAGTCTTCGACAGGTAGTGGATACGCAGTATTTT. It encodes CASSLRQVVDTQYF.

Remarks on this clonotype: The missing conserved phenylalanine or tryptophan at the end of this CDR3 makes a read error likely. The chain recombines TRBV6-5 with TRBJ2-1, with a possible D match to TRBD1 (6 bases). Per the germline V gene, CDR1 is MNHEY and CDR2 is SVGAGI. Trimming removed 5 bases at V and 7 bases at J, with 21 bases between. The CDR3 contains 16 residues. CDR3 DNA sequence: TGTGCCAGCAGTCCCCACAGGGTTGGGTTCCCGAATGAGCAGTTCTAT. This sequence encodes CASSPHRVGFPNEQFY.

This clonotype was recorded many times. The genes are TRBV6-5 and TRBJ2-2, with a tentative D call TRBD2 (5 bases). The V end was cut by 2 bases, the J end by 1 base, with 14 bases between. CDR1 and CDR2 (germline): MNHEY, SVGAGI. The CDR3 loop spans 17 amino acids. CDR3 loop: CASSYGFDYLNTGELFF. The CDR3 bases are TGTGCCAGCAGTTACGGATTCGACTATTTGAACACCGGGGAGCTGTTTTTT.

This clonotype was seen ten or more times. The chain carries TRBV10-3 and TRBJ2-2, with TRBD2 matching over 14 bases. This CDR3 has 16 residues. Trimming at V came to 9 bases and at J to 7 bases, leaving 10 bases not matched to a gene. Germline assignment: CDR1 ENHRY and CDR2 SYGVKD. This chain's CDR3 is CAIQSTSGRANGELFF. As DNA, the CDR3 is TGTGCCATACAATCGACTAGCGGGAGGGCCAACGGGGAGCTGTTTTTT.

V is TRBV11-2 and J is TRBJ1-1; the D gene is possibly TRBD1 (6 bases). The CDR3 totals 17 residues. CDR1 SGHAT and CDR2 FQNNGV come from the germline V gene. Trimming took off 4 bases at V and 3 bases at J, with 21 bases between the two ends. The DNA of the CDR3 is TGTGCCAGCAGCTCAAAGCAGGGGCCAAGGACGGACACTGAAGCTTTCTTT. It yields the protein CASSSKQGPRTDTEAFF.

The chain carries TRBV11-3 and TRBJ1-6, with 9 positions matching TRBD1. The trim removed 5 bases at V and 7 bases at J, leaving 21 bases unmatched. This CDR3 spans 20 amino acids. The germline CDR1 and CDR2 sequences are SGHNT and YENEEA. The CDR3 coding sequence is TGTGCCAGCAGCCAGCACGGGGACAGGGTCTCCATTCGGACAAATTCACCCCTCCACTTT. It codes for CASSQHGDRVSIRTNSPLHF.

The gene calls are TRBV2 and TRBJ1-1; the D gene is possibly TRBD1 (6 bases). The CDR3 has 14 amino acids. V lost 5 bases to trimming and J lost 7 bases, with 17 bases between them. Looked up from germline, CDR1 is SNHLY and CDR2 is FYNNEI. The CDR3 region has the DNA TGTGCCAGCAGTCCCCAGGGTCAGGGGATTGAAGCTTTCTTT. Amino acids: CASSPQGQGIEAFF.

This clonotype came up a few times. One junction end disagrees with the germline gene, perhaps due to a read error. V usage is TRBV20-1 and J usage is TRBJ2-1; 8 bases are a match to TRBD2. The germline gives CDR1 DFQATT, CDR2 SNEGSKA (reference sequence). The CDR3 spans 13 residues. The CDR3 DNA sequence: TGCAGCGCTACTAGCGGTTCCTACAATGAGCAGTTCTTC. Translation: CSATSGSYNEQFF.

The chain recombines TRBV10-3 with TRBJ2-4; maybe TRBD1 (5 bases). V was pared by 2 bases and J by 13 bases, with 9 bases between. CDR3 length equals 11 residues. CDR1 is ENHRY and CDR2 is SYGVKD in the germline V gene. The CDR3 region is CAISEGQNQYF. For the CDR3, the DNA is TGTGCCATCAGTGAGGGACAAAACCAGTACTTC.

About this clonotype: Germline is not matched at one junction end, which may reflect a read error. The chain is built from TRBV12-3 or TRBV12-4 and TRBJ2-3, with a possible D match to TRBD1 (6 bases). This CDR3 region has 13 residues. This CDR3 reads CASIPHRVATQFF. The CDR3 coding sequence is TGTGCCAGCATCCCGCACAGGGTTGCTACGCAGTTTTTT.

Concerning this clonotype itself: A read error may be the cause here, since a much bigger clone is one base away. The chain couples TRBV12-3 or TRBV12-4 to TRBJ1-1; D is uncertain. Between the trimmed V and J ends, which lost 5 bases and 4 bases, there was a span of 11 bases. The CDR3 is made up of 13 amino acids. The CDR3 DNA reads as TGTGCCAGCAGTAAGACGGGGTTCACTGAAGCTTTCTTT. Its protein product is CASSKTGFTEAFF.

The chain is built from TRBV24-1 and TRBJ1-4, with TRBD1 identical over 8 bases. V lost 3 bases, J lost 8 bases, and 13 bases stayed unmatched. The CDR3 spans 17 residues. From germline, CDR1 is KGHDR and CDR2 SFDVKD. DNA of the CDR3: TGTGCCACCAGTGATAAGTCAGGGGGCGCAGATAACGAAAAACTGTTTTTT. Translated, it gives CATSDKSGGADNEKLFF.

V usage is TRBV4-1 and J usage is TRBJ2-7, with 9 nucleotides matching TRBD1. There are 16 residues in the CDR3. Germline CDR1 MGHRA, CDR2 YSYEKL. CDR3 loop: CASSSGAITGGYDQYV. The DNA of the CDR3 is TGCGCCAGCAGCTCCGGTGCGATAACAGGGGGCTACGATCAGTACGTC.

This chain joins TRBV20-1 and TRBJ2-2, with 15 bases that match TRBD2. J lost 1 base, V lost 1 base, and 7 bases had no gene match. The CDR3 sequence is 19 residues long. Looked up from germline, CDR1 is DFQATT and CDR2 is SNEGSKA (reference sequence). This CDR3 is CSARGTSGRGGGNTGELFF. The DNA for the CDR3 is TGCAGTGCTAGAGGGACTAGCGGGAGGGGGGGGGGGAACACCGGGGAGCTGTTTTTT.

About this clonotype: In this CDR3 the conserved last residue, phenylalanine or tryptophan, is missing, so a read error is likely. No DNA is shown, since the ends of the CDR3 on it are uncertain; the CDR3 is the one TCRdb lists. The V call is TRBV10-3, the J call TRBJ2-2. CDR1 is ENHRY and CDR2 is SYGVKD in the germline V gene. From its first to its last residue, the CDR3 has 14 amino acids. The CDR3 loop is CAISEGSDTGELCC.

V and J are TRBV28 and TRBJ2-3; D possibly corresponds to TRBD1 (6 bases). V dropped 5 bases and J dropped 6 bases, with 15 bases sitting between them. The CDR3 sequence is 14 residues long. Germline CDR1 and CDR2: MDHEN and SYDVKM. The CDR3 sequence: CASSPGAARDTQYF. The DNA for the CDR3 is TGTGCCAGCAGTCCAGGGGCAGCGCGGGATACGCAGTATTTT.

Comments on this clonotype: This sequence may be a read error, since a much larger clone differs from it by one base. The chain links TRBV6-6 to TRBJ2-7; D gene unclear. The length of the CDR3 is 12 residues. Germline CDR1 is MNHNY and CDR2 is SVGAGI (reference sequence). CDR3: CASSSRRYERYV. DNA of the CDR3: TGTGCCAGCAGTTCCCGTCGGTACGAGCGGTACGTC.

As for this clonotype: This may stem from a read error, because a much larger clone lies one nucleotide away. The J gene is TRBJ2-2, the V gene TRBV20-1; 11 positions match TRBD2. The V and J ends lost 3 bases and 7 bases, in that order; junction bases with no gene match: 4. The germline V gene has CDR1 DFQATT and CDR2 SNEGSKA (reference sequence). The CDR3 spans 14 residues. DNA for the CDR3: TGCAGTGCTAGTAGCGGGAGGGTAGACGGGGAGCTGTTTTTT. This gives the protein CSASSGRVDGELFF.

This clonotype turned up a few times. V gene TRBV6-1 combines with J gene TRBJ2-1, with 12 bases lining up with TRBD1. With V trimmed by 2 bases and J by 12 bases, 8 bases remained unmatched. The germline V gene has CDR1 MNHNS and CDR2 SASEGT. The CDR3 contains 15 residues. The CDR3 protein is CASSEPGQGAMWQFF. CDR3 DNA: TGTGCCAGCAGTGAACCGGGACAGGGGGCTATGTGGCAGTTCTTC.

The rearrangement uses TRBV5-1 and TRBJ2-2; no clear D gene. Trimming removed 10 bases from V and 6 bases from J, with 16 bases in between. Germline V gene data show CDR1 as SGHRS and CDR2 as YFSETQ. The CDR3 loop spans 13 amino acids. The CDR3 nucleotides read TGCGCCGGCACCTCGAAGCACGCCGGGGAGCTGTTTTTT. This sequence encodes CAGTSKHAGELFF.

The V call is TRBV5-1, the J call TRBJ2-3; 14 nucleotides agree with TRBD2. The junction had 8 bases not matched to a gene; V was cut back by 7 bases and J by 4 bases. This CDR3 region has 16 residues. Germline V gene data show CDR1 as SGHRS and CDR2 as YFSETQ. The DNA of the CDR3 is TGCGCCAGCGGGGGACTAGCGGGAGTCACCGCAGATACGCAGTATTTT. The encoded protein is CASGGLAGVTADTQYF.

Comment on this clonotype: A read error may produce the germline difference seen at one junction end. The gene calls are TRBV20-1 and TRBJ2-5, with D unclear. CDR1 and CDR2 (germline): DFQATT, SNEGSKA (reference sequence). The CDR3 contains 13 residues. CDR3 sequence (DNA): TGCAGTGCTAGAGAGGTACCCCAAGATACCCAGTACTTC. Amino acid sequence: CSAREVPQDTQYF.

Regarding this clonotype: A read error is likely, as this CDR3 ends without the conserved phenylalanine or tryptophan. This rearrangement joins TRBV20-1 to TRBJ1-1, with unresolved D. Germline V lookup: CDR1 DFQATT, CDR2 SNEGSKA (reference sequence). Trimming took off 3 bases at V and 6 bases at J, with 11 bases between the two ends. CDR3 size: 12 residues. CDR3 residues: CSARDLDAEAFS. CDR3 DNA sequence: TGCAGTGCTAGGGATTTGGATGCTGAAGCTTTCTCT.

Comment on this clonotype: Mismatch with germline at one junction end may stem from a read error. The chain has TRBV11-3 and TRBJ2-7; unclear D gene. CDR3 length equals 14 residues. Germline loops: CDR1 SGHNT, CDR2 YENEEA. CDR3 residues: CASSTPDGFYKQYF. In nucleotides, the CDR3 is TGTGCCAGCAGCACACCCGACGGTTTCTACAAGCAGTATTTC.

With regard to this clonotype: The junction departs from the called germline gene at one end, perhaps through a read error. The rearrangement uses TRBV20-1 and TRBJ1-5; D is unclear. Per germline, CDR1 DFQATT and CDR2 SNEGSKA (reference sequence). CDR3 length: 16 residues. The CDR3 protein is CSARGAGIDSNQPQHF. The CDR3 coding sequence is TGCAGTGCTAGAGGGGCGGGGATCGATAGCAATCAGCCCCAACATTTT.

The chain couples TRBV11-2 to TRBJ2-3; D not resolved. Per the germline V gene, CDR1 is SGHAT and CDR2 is FQNNGV. The CDR3 extends over 14 amino acids. V shed 1 base and J shed 6 bases, with 11 bases lying between them. In nucleotides, the CDR3 is TGTGCCAGCAGCTTAGCGCGTGAATCGGATACGCAGTATTTT. Its protein product is CASSLARESDTQYF.

The gene calls are TRBV5-6 and TRBJ2-1; 7 nucleotides line up with TRBD2. Germline V lookup: CDR1 SGHDT, CDR2 YYEEEE. This CDR3 spans 16 amino acids. The CDR3 here is CSSSLGGRGSYNEQFF. DNA for the CDR3: TGTAGCAGCAGCTTGGGGGGGAGAGGGTCCTACAATGAGCAGTTCTTC.